The present TCR beta chain was sequenced within a study of T-cell reconstitution after alpha-beta-depleted transplantation in children. Notes on the study in general: A year post-transplant, T-cell counts and diversity derived mostly from newly produced T cells. High day-60 TCRbeta diversity in some patients came from surviving recipient T cells and thymic progenitors. Several hundred rapidly expanded clones from non-depleted graft cells reportedly supplied alpha-beta T cells about two months post-transplant.

On this clonotype: Its antigen remains unidentified.

This CDR3 is built from 15 residues. V lost 2 bases to trimming and J lost 7 bases; unmatched junction nucleotides: 7. Preparation of the TCRbeta library used unique molecular identifiers. TCRdb reanalysed the PCR reads using MiXCR and keeps one entry per CDR3 protein. The table records some 460,000 distinct CDR3 sequences, 15% to 20% of them present only once. The TCR was taken from a boy younger than two who had a stem cell transplant for Wiskott-Aldrich syndrome, so the T cells may come from the graft donor. This chain links TRBV12-3 or TRBV12-4 with TRBJ2-1, with 8 bases identical to TRBD2. The source was PBMCs, mostly from graft donor cells, collected 360 days after TCRalphabeta/CD19-depleted stem cell transplant. CDR3 protein: CASSLNGGGLNEQFF. The CDR3 nucleotides read TGTGCCAGCAGTTTAAATGGCGGGGGGCTAAATGAGCAGTTCTTC.